The 30 T cell receptor beta chains reported below all come from one sample, sequenced in a study of tumor-infiltrating lymphocytes in localized non-small cell lung cancer. Assay: immunoSEQ multiplex PCR; the TCRdb copy retains only in-frame clones and omits some. Among under 20,000 clones, 65% to 85% were seen once, and the ten largest hold around a tenth. The sample was lung tumor tissue. Source of these receptors: a human donor with non-small cell lung cancer.

This chain links TRBV27 with TRBJ1-2; no clear D gene. Germline lookup yields CDR1 MNHEY and CDR2 SMNVEV (reference sequence). Trimming cost V 7 bases and J 5 bases, with 23 bases left between them. CDR3 length: 16 residues. CDR3 nucleotide sequence: TGTGCCAGCACTACGTTTGGCGGGAGAAAGGGATATGGCTACACCTTC. Residues: CASTTFGGRKGYGYTF.

The chain recombines TRBV28 with TRBJ1-1, with D hard to call. Deletions cut 8 bases from V and 1 base from J, with 17 bases between. In germline, CDR1 is MDHEN, CDR2 SYDVKM. The CDR3 contains 15 residues. The CDR3 DNA sequence: TGTGCCAGCCCTCCAAATAAAAGCCCGAACACTGAAGCTTTCTTT. Translated, it gives CASPPNKSPNTEAFF.

A few counts support this clone. V is TRBV28 and J is TRBJ1-1; D is unclear. Trimming cost V 5 bases and J 7 bases, with 17 bases left between them. The CDR3 contains 14 residues. CDR1 is MDHEN, CDR2 SYDVKM, per germline. CDR3 region: CASSLRTGLGEAFF. CDR3 nucleotides: TGTGCCAGCAGTCTAAGGACGGGTCTGGGTGAAGCTTTCTTT.

This clone appeared a few times. This chain uses TRBV10-3 with TRBJ2-1; D ambiguous. CDR3 length equals 11 residues. Germline V gene sequence: CDR1 ENHRY, CDR2 SYGVKD. The V gene lost 2 bases and the J gene lost 6 bases, with 2 bases spanning the gap. DNA for the CDR3: TGTGCCATCAGTGAGCGCAATGAGCAGTTCTTC. The encoded protein is CAISERNEQFF.

The chain links TRBV5-1 to TRBJ1-2; 9 bases line up with TRBD1. Germline V gene data show CDR1 as SGHRS and CDR2 as YFSETQ. V gave up 1 base and J gave up 0 bases; unmatched junction bases: 7. The CDR3 extends over 17 amino acids. The CDR3 DNA sequence: TGCGCCAGCAGCTTGTCCGGGACAGGGTATACTAACTATGGCTACACCTTC. This sequence encodes CASSLSGTGYTNYGYTF.

This clone was counted between two and nine times. CDR3 DNA sequence: TGCGCCAGCAGCCGGGACAGGGGATCTGAAGCTTTCTTT. Translating it yields CASSRDRGSEAFF. The V gene is TRBV4-3, the J gene TRBJ1-1, with TRBD1 matching over 10 bases. This CDR3 is built from 13 residues. Germline values: CDR1 LGHNA, CDR2 YSLEER. J lost 6 bases, V lost 4 bases, and 2 bases had no gene match.

This clone was detected only once. The chain recombines TRBV5-6 with TRBJ2-1; unclear D gene. Germline CDR1 and CDR2: SGHDT and YYEEEE. CDR3 length equals 15 residues. Trimming pared 1 base from V and 0 bases from J, leaving 8 bases between. The CDR3 reads CASSLLAVSYNEQFF. The CDR3, as DNA: TGTGCCAGCAGCTTGTTAGCAGTCTCCTACAATGAGCAGTTCTTC.

For the CDR3, the DNA is TGCAGCGTTGGGGGGATCCGGGACCAGAGGCAAGAGACCCAGTACTTC. This encodes CSVGGIRDQRQETQYF. The chain recombines TRBV29-1 with TRBJ2-5; perhaps D is TRBD1 or TRBD2 (5 bases each). Germline lookup yields CDR1 SQVTM and CDR2 ANQGSEA. The ends were cut back, 4 bases at V and 2 bases at J, with 20 bases in the middle. CDR3 size: 16 residues. Full variable domain (remainder filled in from reference TRBV29-1 and TRBJ2-5): SAVISQKPSRDICQRGTSLTIQCQVDSQVTMMFWYRQQPGQSLTLIATANQGSEATYESGFVIDKFPISRPNLTFSTLTVSNMSPEDSSIYLCSVGGIRDQRQETQYFGPGTRLLVL.

This chain connects TRBV6-5 to TRBJ1-1, with TRBD1 as a possible D gene (5 bases). This CDR3 comprises 12 residues. In germline, CDR1 is MNHEY, CDR2 SVGAGI. The V gene lost 7 bases and the J gene lost 4 bases, with 10 bases spanning the gap. CDR3 sequence: CASTGRSTEAFF. The CDR3 bases are TGTGCCAGCACGGGGCGGTCCACTGAAGCTTTCTTT.

A note on this clone: One end of the junction is discordant with germline, which a read error may explain. The chain links TRBV7-2 to TRBJ1-4, with 9 bases aligning to TRBD1. The CDR3 length is 21 residues. CDR1 is SGHTA and CDR2 is FQGNSA in the germline V gene. In nucleotides, the CDR3 is TGTGCCAGCAGCCTAGCCCCTCTCCGAGACAGGGGGAGTATGTCTAATGAAAAACTGTTTTTT. Protein sequence: CASSLAPLRDRGSMSNEKLFF.

The gene calls are TRBV11-2 and TRBJ2-5; possibly TRBD2 for D (6 bases). Germline lookup yields CDR1 SGHAT and CDR2 FQNNGV. CDR3 length: 14 residues. V was cut by 5 bases and J by 2 bases, with 12 bases left in between. The CDR3 sequence: CASSRSGLQETQYF. CDR3 DNA sequence: TGTGCCAGCAGCCGATCGGGACTTCAAGAGACCCAGTACTTC.

The V call is TRBV5-4, the J call TRBJ2-3; 7 bases line up with TRBD1. This CDR3 is built from 14 residues. J gave up 4 bases and V 6 bases, and 8 bases lay outside the gene matches. Germline V CDR1 and CDR2: SGHNT, YYREEE (reference sequence). Written as DNA, the CDR3 is TGTGCCAGCAACCCGGACAGGAGCCCAGATACGCAGTATTTT. It is translated as CASNPDRSPDTQYF.

V usage is TRBV28 and J usage is TRBJ1-4; D call uncertain. V lost 2 bases, J lost 7 bases, and 11 bases lay in between. The CDR3 length is 14 residues. Looked up from germline, CDR1 is MDHEN and CDR2 is SYDVKM. CDR3 region: CASSLHGLGEKLFF. CDR3 DNA: TGTGCCAGCAGTTTACATGGGCTCGGTGAAAAACTGTTTTTT. Drawing the rest from reference TRBV28 and TRBJ1-4, the complete variable domain is DVKVTQSSRYLVKRTGEKVFLECVQDMDHENMFWYRQDPGLGLRLIYFSYDVKMKEKGDIPEGYSVSREKKERFSLILESASTNQTSMYLCASSLHGLGEKLFFGSGTQLSVL.

The chain combines TRBV28 with TRBJ2-2; 8 bases agree with TRBD1. Germline trimming cut 7 bases from V and 6 bases from J; bases unmatched to any gene: 10. Germline CDR1 is MDHEN and CDR2 is SYDVKM. This CDR3 is built from 15 residues. The CDR3 here is CASTQSDRDAGELFF. The CDR3 nucleotides are TGTGCCAGCACCCAATCGGACAGGGATGCCGGGGAGCTGTTTTTT.

A few counts support this clone. The rearrangement uses TRBV5-1 and TRBJ1-2; D is unresolved. From germline, CDR1 is SGHRS and CDR2 YFSETQ. The CDR3 contains 13 residues. Deletions cut 1 base from V and 6 bases from J, with 10 bases between. The CDR3 DNA is TGCGCCAGCAGCTTGCTGGGAGGTAATGGCTACACCTTC. Amino acid sequence: CASSLLGGNGYTF. Supplemented by reference TRBV5-1 and TRBJ1-2, the full variable domain reads KAGVTQTPRYLIKTRGQQVTLSCSPISGHRSVSWYQQTPGQGLQFLFEYFSETQRNKGNFPGRFSGRQFSNSRSEMNVSTLELGDSALYLCASSLLGGNGYTFGSGTRLTVV.

In its sample, this clone was seen a few times. This rearrangement joins TRBV7-8 to TRBJ1-2; tentative D call: TRBD1 (6 bases). The CDR3 totals 13 residues. Trimming removed 5 bases from V and 1 base from J, with 8 bases in between. CDR1 and CDR2 from the germline V gene are SGHVS and FQNEAQ. CDR3 sequence reads: CASSRDINYGYTF. CDR3 in DNA: TGTGCCAGCAGCCGGGACATTAACTATGGCTACACCTTC. Based on the CDR3 plus reference TRBV7-8 and TRBJ1-2, the full variable domain is GAGVSQSPRYKVAKRGQDVALRCDPISGHVSLFWYQQALGQGPEFLTYFQNEAQLDKSGLPSDRFFAERPEGSVSTLKIQRTQQEDSAVYLCASSRDINYGYTFGSGTRLTVV.

The rearrangement uses TRBV7-9 and TRBJ1-2; no clear D gene. The CDR3 contains 14 residues. The V end was cut by 1 base, the J end by 4 bases, with 10 bases between. CDR1 SEHNR and CDR2 FQNEAQ come from the germline V gene (reference sequence). CDR3 protein: CASSLELEIYGYTF. Here the CDR3 DNA reads TGTGCCAGCAGCTTAGAATTAGAAATCTATGGCTACACCTTC. Using reference TRBV7-9 and TRBJ1-2 for the parts outside the CDR3, the full variable domain is DTGVSQNPRHKITKRGQNVTFRCDPISEHNRLYWYRQTLGQGPEFLTYFQNEAQLEKSRLLSDRFSAERPKGSFSTLEIQRTEQGDSAMYLCASSLELEIYGYTFGSGTRLTVV.

The chain employs TRBV7-6 and TRBJ1-3, with TRBD1 matching over 7 bases. V trimming: 4 bases; J trimming: 4 bases; junction bases outside the gene matches: 7. Per germline, CDR1 SGHVS and CDR2 FNYEAQ. The CDR3 runs to 15 residues. CDR3 in amino acids: CASSSRTGPGNTIYF. The CDR3, as DNA: TGTGCCAGCAGCTCCCGGACAGGTCCCGGAAACACCATATATTTT.

This chain links TRBV7-2 with TRBJ1-2; 10 bases line up with TRBD1. The CDR3 contains 20 residues. Unmatched junction bases numbered 20, after V lost 0 bases and J lost 7 bases. Germline CDR1 reads SGHTA; CDR2 reads FQGNSA. CDR3 amino acids: CASSLAHPRQGTGDEAGYTF. CDR3 nucleotides: TGTGCCAGCAGCTTAGCACACCCCCGCCAGGGGACAGGGGATGAGGCTGGCTACACCTTC. The variable domain in full, completed from reference TRBV7-2 and TRBJ1-2, reads GAGVSQSPSNKVTEKGKDVELRCDPISGHTALYWYRQSLGQGLEFLIYFQGNSAPDKSGLPSDRFSAERTGGSVSTLTIQRTQQEDSAVYLCASSLAHPRQGTGDEAGYTFGSGTRLTVV.

The V call is TRBV19, the J call TRBJ1-1, with unresolved D. V lost 2 bases, J lost 0 bases, and 4 bases lay in between. Germline CDR1 and CDR2: LNHDA and SQIVND (reference sequence). This CDR3 comprises 13 residues. Here the CDR3 reads CASSITVNTEAFF. For the CDR3, the DNA is TGTGCCAGTAGTATAACGGTGAACACTGAAGCTTTCTTT.

V usage is TRBV2 and J usage is TRBJ1-5; maybe TRBD1 (5 bases). CDR1 is SNHLY and CDR2 is FYNNEI in the germline V gene. The V gene lost 5 bases and the J gene lost 7 bases, with 12 bases spanning the gap. The CDR3 has 13 residues. Here the CDR3 DNA reads TGTGCCAGCAGTTCAGGGCTTTGGCAGCCCCAGCATTTT. Protein: CASSSGLWQPQHF.

This clone came up once. V is TRBV30 and J is TRBJ1-1; the match to TRBD1 covers 9 bases. The germline V gene encodes CDR1 GTSNPN and CDR2 SVGIG (reference sequence). The CDR3 contains 14 residues. V was clipped by 3 bases and J by 5 bases; unmatched bases: 7. As DNA, the CDR3 is TGTGCCTGGAGACCTACCGGGACAGGGACTGAAGCTTTCTTT. This sequence encodes CAWRPTGTGTEAFF.

This chain links TRBV7-2 with TRBJ2-1; TRBD2 matches 10 bases. The CDR3 is 14 amino acids. CDR1 SGHTA and CDR2 FQGNSA come from the germline V gene. Unmatched junction bases numbered 6, after V lost 5 bases and J lost 8 bases. CDR3 residues: CASSQAGGRDEQFF. The CDR3 coding sequence is TGTGCCAGCAGCCAAGCGGGGGGGCGTGATGAGCAGTTCTTC. Supplemented by reference TRBV7-2 and TRBJ2-1, the full variable domain reads GAGVSQSPSNKVTEKGKDVELRCDPISGHTALYWYRQSLGQGLEFLIYFQGNSAPDKSGLPSDRFSAERTGGSVSTLTIQRTQQEDSAVYLCASSQAGGRDEQFFGPGTRLTVL.

This chain links TRBV6-5 with TRBJ2-6; D gene unclear. Germline CDR1 and CDR2: MNHEY and SVGAGI. CDR3 size: 14 residues. The germline V and J ends were trimmed by 7 bases and 0 bases, with 7 bases remaining between them. The DNA for the CDR3 is TGTGCCAGCAATCGGGTCTCTGGGGCCAACGTCCTGACTTTC. This sequence encodes CASNRVSGANVLTF.

The chain links TRBV30 to TRBJ2-7; D gene uncertain. The CDR3 is 13 residues long. Germline loops: CDR1 GTSNPN, CDR2 SVGIG (reference sequence). Trimming stripped 1 base from V and 1 base from J, with 8 bases between. DNA of the CDR3: TGTGCCTGGAGTGCGTCTGCATCCTACGAGCAGTACTTC. Protein product: CAWSASASYEQYF.

This chain uses TRBV28 with TRBJ2-7, with D possibly being TRBD2 (6 bases). The length of the CDR3 is 14 residues. Trimming cost V 0 bases and J 6 bases, with 12 bases left between them. Germline assignment: CDR1 MDHEN and CDR2 SYDVKM. The CDR3 DNA follows: TGTGCCAGCAGTTTATGGGCCCGGCGGGGCGAGCAGTACTTC. Translating gives CASSLWARRGEQYF.

In its sample, this clone was seen a few times. This chain uses TRBV28 with TRBJ1-2; possible D gene TRBD1, 6 bases. Germline V CDR1 and CDR2: MDHEN, SYDVKM. The CDR3 has 14 residues. V was clipped by 7 bases and J by 6 bases, with 18 bases between them. Here the CDR3 DNA reads TGTGCCAGCACCCCCGCCAGGGGCGAAGATGGCTACACCTTC. Translation gives CASTPARGEDGYTF.

This chain connects TRBV19 to TRBJ2-1; 11 bases are a match to TRBD2. With V trimmed by 5 bases and J by 8 bases, 11 bases remained unmatched. The CDR3 has 16 residues. The germline gives CDR1 LNHDA, CDR2 SQIVND (reference sequence). The CDR3 region has the DNA TGTGCCAGTAGTTCCTCCGGGCTAGCGGGAGGAGATGAGCAGTTCTTC. Translating gives CASSSSGLAGGDEQFF.

This rearrangement joins TRBV28 to TRBJ1-3; D is ambiguous. The CDR3 has 15 amino acids. Looked up from germline, CDR1 is MDHEN and CDR2 is SYDVKM. Trimming shortened V by 1 base and J by 6 bases, and 13 bases separated the two germline ends. The CDR3 coding sequence is TGTGCCAGCAGTTTATTGGCGGGTATAGCAAACACCATATATTTT. Translated: CASSLLAGIANTIYF.

This chain uses TRBV28 with TRBJ1-1, with 12 nucleotides matching TRBD1. J was trimmed by 1 base and V by 5 bases; bases with no gene match: 8. The CDR3 contains 17 residues. From germline, CDR1 is MDHEN and CDR2 SYDVKM. Written as DNA, the CDR3 is TGTGCCAGCAGTCCATCCGGGACAGGGGGCTGGAACACTGAAGCTTTCTTT. As protein: CASSPSGTGGWNTEAFF.